Listed below are T cell receptor beta chains from one sample, sequenced in a study of long-term antiretroviral therapy in people with HIV. TCRdb's table, derived via immunoSEQ multiplex PCR, lists solely in-frame clones and lacks some. Here the sample spans roughly 24,000 clones, around 84% being singletons. Here the sequenced sample was unsorted PBMCs, taken 1.8 years before starting antiretroviral therapy. The receptors were gathered from a woman aged 25-40 years with HIV. Each CDR3 is given with its conserved first and last residue. D genes are given only for firm matches.

d_call: -; v_call: TRBV6-5; cdr3_aa: CASSSGGDGYTF
d_call: -; v_call: TRBV6-1; cdr3_aa: CASSEVGRGIPNEQFF
d_call: -; v_call: TRBV4-2; cdr3_aa: CASSQNPSEGQETQYF
d_call: TRBD1; v_call: TRBV10-3; cdr3_aa: CAIEDRTNYGYTF
d_call: TRBD1; v_call: TRBV30; cdr3_aa: CAWSVGTGWKKLFF
d_call: -; v_call: TRBV11-2; cdr3_aa: CASSSWVRQEEPNTEAFF
d_call: TRBD2; v_call: TRBV29-1; cdr3_aa: CSVGLAGVTTDTQYF
d_call: TRBD1; v_call: TRBV2; cdr3_aa: CASTGWTGGAMDGYTF
d_call: TRBD2; v_call: TRBV11-2; cdr3_aa: CASSSTSGGAAETQYF
d_call: TRBD1; v_call: TRBV27; cdr3_aa: CASSRDRAYTGELFF
d_call: -; v_call: TRBV11-2; cdr3_aa: CASSQGGNEQFF
d_call: -; v_call: TRBV27; cdr3_aa: CASSPRSYNEQFF
d_call: -; v_call: TRBV13; cdr3_aa: CASSFGQLFGIYGYTF
d_call: TRBD1; v_call: TRBV29-1; cdr3_aa: CSVRDRTVNTEAFF
d_call: -; v_call: TRBV6-5; cdr3_aa: CASSYRDTNYGYTF
d_call: -; v_call: TRBV5-1; cdr3_aa: CASSLAGFNNEQFF
d_call: TRBD1; v_call: TRBV10-3; cdr3_aa: CAISEGQGDTEAFF
d_call: TRBD2; v_call: TRBV9; cdr3_aa: CASSVSGGGTDTQYF
d_call: -; v_call: TRBV25-1; cdr3_aa: CASERDNYGYTF
d_call: -; v_call: TRBV9; cdr3_aa: CASSLYGATGDTQYF
d_call: -; v_call: TRBV6-5; cdr3_aa: CASSYNRGSNTIYF
d_call: -; v_call: TRBV7-3; cdr3_aa: CASSSPGDTQYF
d_call: -; v_call: TRBV7-3; cdr3_aa: CASSSAGRTEAFF
d_call: TRBD1; v_call: TRBV7-8; cdr3_aa: CASSLAYGQGDQPQHF
d_call: -; v_call: TRBV19; cdr3_aa: CASRGPNSNYGYTF
d_call: TRBD1; v_call: TRBV30; cdr3_aa: CAWSGTGADTQYF